These T cell receptor beta chains were read from a single sample in a study of blood T cell repertoires in COVID-19. Measured with immunoSEQ multiplex PCR; TCRdb has only the in-frame clones, and not every one. The sample holds more than 70,000 clones, around 90% seen once. The sample taken for sequencing was peripheral blood. The origin of the receptors is a woman in her fifties or sixties in a cohort sampled during active COVID-19. Both conserved end residues are part of each CDR3. The D gene is left open where the match is weak. A clone size is listed for some rows: how often the clone was seen (once, few, many), or a class if it is expanded.

J gene	clone size	D gene	V gene	CDR3 protein	CDR3 DNA
TRBJ2-5	-	TRBD2	TRBV5-1	CASSFREALEETQYF	TGCGCCAGCAGCTTTCGGGAGGCTCTCGAAGAGACCCAGTACTTC
TRBJ2-3	-	TRBD1	TRBV18	CASSNGSGGVYTQYF	TGTGCCAGCTCCAATGGTTCAGGGGGCGTATATACGCAGTATTTT
TRBJ2-1	-	-	TRBV11-2	CASSLAPTLNEQFF	TGTGCCAGCAGCTTAGCCCCCACTCTGAATGAGCAGTTCTTC
TRBJ2-5	-	TRBD2	TRBV10-1	CASSENLGLAGETQYF	TGCGCCAGCAGTGAGAACTTGGGACTAGCGGGAGAGACCCAGTACTTC
TRBJ1-1	-	-	TRBV28	CASTPQVNTEAFF	TGTGCCAGCACCCCACAGGTGAACACTGAAGCTTTCTTT
TRBJ2-1	-	-	TRBV15	CATSRATGPFYNEQFF	TGTGCCACCAGCAGGGCTACAGGTCCCTTTTACAATGAGCAGTTCTTC
TRBJ2-7	-	TRBD1	TRBV5-4	CASSLWWGQGLAYEQYF	TGTGCCAGCAGCTTGTGGTGGGGACAGGGATTAGCCTACGAGCAGTACTTC
TRBJ2-5	few	-	TRBV19	CASSMMTLGRQETQYF	TGTGCCAGTAGTATGATGACACTCGGAAGACAAGAGACCCAGTACTTC
TRBJ1-4	-	TRBD1	TRBV6-5	CASRRGPNEKLFF	TGTGCCAGCAGAAGGGGGCCAAATGAAAAACTGTTTTTT
TRBJ2-7	-	TRBD2	TRBV10-3	CAISESYGTSFGASSYEQYF	TGTGCCATCAGTGAGTCTTATGGGACTAGCTTTGGGGCGAGCTCCTACGAGCAGTACTTC
TRBJ2-3	-	TRBD1	TRBV28	CASTIRQGSTDTQYF	TGTGCCAGCACGATCCGACAGGGGAGCACAGATACGCAGTATTTT
TRBJ1-5	-	TRBD1	TRBV6-1	CASSESGTGGYSNQPQHF	TGTGCCAGCAGTGAATCGGGGACAGGAGGATATAGCAATCAGCCCCAGCATTTT
TRBJ2-3	medium-sized	-	TRBV11-3	CASRRGGSSTDTQYF	TGTGCCAGCAGGAGGGGGGGTTCGAGCACAGATACGCAGTATTTT
TRBJ2-3	-	TRBD1	TRBV18	CASSPQTGDADTQYF	TGTGCCAGCTCACCGCAGACAGGGGATGCAGATACGCAGTATTTT
TRBJ1-3	few	-	TRBV5-1	CASSLATGQSSGNTIYF	TGCGCCAGCAGCTTGGCTACTGGACAGAGCTCTGGAAACACCATATATTTT
TRBJ2-2	once	TRBD1	TRBV6-4	CASSDQGEGGELFF	TGTGCCAGCAGTGACCAGGGGGAAGGCGGGGAGCTGTTTTTT
TRBJ1-2	-	-	TRBV28	CASSFELPGYTF	TGTGCCAGCAGTTTCGAGTTACCTGGCTACACCTTC
TRBJ1-2	-	TRBD1	TRBV10-2	CASSAQGSGSGYTF	TGCGCCAGCAGTGCACAGGGGAGCGGTAGCGGCTACACCTTC
TRBJ2-1	-	TRBD2	TRBV7-9	CASSPLGSGVNNEQFF	TGTGCCAGCAGCCCCCTGGGGAGCGGGGTTAACAATGAGCAGTTCTTC
TRBJ1-4	once	-	TRBV18	CASSPRGQENEKLFF	TGTGCCAGCTCACCACGGGGACAAGAAAATGAAAAACTGTTTTTT
TRBJ1-1	-	-	TRBV19	CASSITGRGTEAFF	TGTGCCAGTAGTATCACAGGGAGGGGGACTGAAGCTTTCTTT
TRBJ1-1	-	-	TRBV5-6	CASSLDVGFEAFF	TGTGCCAGCAGCTTGGACGTCGGTTTCGAGGCTTTCTTT
TRBJ1-4	-	-	TRBV27	CASSIRGEGEKLFF	TGTGCCAGCAGTATACGGGGGGAAGGGGAAAAACTGTTTTTT
TRBJ2-4	-	-	TRBV9	CASSVAGTQKNIQYF	TGTGCCAGCAGCGTAGCTGGGACACAGAAAAACATTCAGTACTTC
TRBJ1-5	-	TRBD1	TRBV12-3/TRBV12-4	CASTRTGDQPQHF	TGTGCCAGCACCCGGACAGGAGATCAGCCCCAGCATTTT
TRBJ2-7	-	TRBD2	TRBV7-9	CASSLNSGISDEQYF	TGTGCCAGCAGCTTAAATAGCGGGATTAGCGACGAGCAGTACTTC
TRBJ2-7	-	TRBD1	TRBV11-2	CASSLGDSTYEQYF	TGTGCCAGCAGCTTAGGGGACAGCACCTACGAGCAGTACTTC
TRBJ1-5	-	TRBD1	TRBV5-1	CASREGTENQPQHF	TGCGCCAGCAGGGAAGGGACAGAAAATCAGCCCCAGCATTTT
TRBJ2-1	-	-	TRBV7-9	CASRTYNEQFF	TGTGCCAGTAGAACCTACAATGAGCAGTTCTTC
TRBJ2-7	-	-	TRBV30	CAGSTTYEQYF	TGTGCTGGCAGTACCACCTACGAGCAGTACTTC
TRBJ2-2	-	TRBD2	TRBV11-2	CASSLGGGRPPPGELFF	TGTGCCAGCAGCTTAGGGGGGGGGAGGCCTCCTCCCGGGGAGCTGTTTTTT
TRBJ2-1	once	TRBD2	TRBV3-1/TRBV3-2	CASSQHSGSPNEQFF	TGTGCCAGCAGCCAGCATAGCGGGAGCCCCAATGAGCAGTTCTTC
TRBJ1-3	-	TRBD1	TRBV7-3	CASSLPGTGFGNTIYF	TGTGCCAGCAGCTTACCCGGGACAGGGTTCGGAAACACCATATATTTT
TRBJ2-2	-	-	TRBV6-5	CASRGVGELFF	TGTGCCAGCAGAGGGGTCGGGGAGCTGTTTTTT
TRBJ2-2	-	-	TRBV6-5	CASSYSTGNTGELFF	TGTGCCAGCAGTTACTCGACGGGGAACACCGGGGAGCTGTTTTTT
TRBJ2-5	-	-	TRBV25-1	CASKRFGVETQYF	TGTGCCAGCAAGCGGTTCGGAGTGGAGACCCAGTACTTC
TRBJ1-2	-	-	TRBV23-1	CASSRIRDHYGYTF	TGCGCCAGCAGTCGAATCAGGGATCACTATGGCTACACCTTC
TRBJ2-7	-	TRBD2	TRBV3-1/TRBV3-2	CASSQAGGGLEEQYF	TGTGCCAGCAGCCAAGCTGGCGGGGGGCTCGAAGAGCAGTACTTC
TRBJ2-3	-	TRBD2	TRBV2	CASSEAGTRTNTQYF	TGTGCCAGCAGTGAAGCTGGGACTAGGACGAATACGCAGTATTTT
TRBJ1-1	-	TRBD1	TRBV6-1	CASSGIRQGLNTEAFF	TGTGCCAGCAGTGGGATTCGACAGGGACTGAACACTGAAGCTTTCTTT
TRBJ2-6	-	-	TRBV2	CASKRAFSSGANVLTF	TGTGCCAGCAAGAGGGCTTTTAGCTCTGGGGCCAACGTCCTGACTTTC
TRBJ2-3	once	TRBD2	TRBV7-9	CASSLGSGSITDTQYF	TGTGCCAGCAGCTTAGGTAGCGGGAGTATCACAGATACGCAGTATTTT
TRBJ1-6	-	TRBD1	TRBV2	CASNLGQNSPLHF	TGTGCCAGCAACTTGGGACAGAATTCACCCCTCCACTTT
TRBJ2-2	-	TRBD2	TRBV6-2/TRBV6-3	CASSRSGTSSGELFF	TGTGCCAGCAGTAGATCCGGGACTAGCTCCGGGGAGCTGTTTTTT
TRBJ1-4	-	-	TRBV2	CASSPSMSVGEEKLFF	TGTGCCAGCAGCCCATCAATGAGTGTCGGTGAGGAAAAACTGTTTTTT
TRBJ2-2	-	-	TRBV11-2	CASSLIRGIGELFF	TGTGCCAGCAGCTTAATTCGGGGGATCGGGGAGCTGTTTTTT
TRBJ1-4	-	TRBD1	TRBV15	CATSRSTGGFEKLFF	TGTGCCACCAGCCGATCGACAGGGGGTTTCGAAAAACTGTTTTTT
TRBJ2-7	-	TRBD2	TRBV28	CASSSGTSGIGFEQYF	TGTGCCAGCAGTTCCGGGACTAGCGGGATTGGGTTTGAGCAGTACTTC
TRBJ1-3	-	TRBD1	TRBV10-1	CASSTDRAGNTIYF	TGCGCCAGCAGTACGGACAGGGCGGGAAACACCATATATTTT